This entry describes one TCR beta chain. This record comes from a study of cytomegalovirus exposure and HLA in healthy donors. A 120-subject validation cohort, separate from the 666-subject first cohort, supplied the donors. Per the germline V gene, CDR1 is DFQATT and CDR2 is SNEGSKA (reference sequence). With 1 base removed from V and 9 bases from J, the gap between germline ends came to 7 bases. This CDR3 region has 11 residues. The protocol was immunoSEQ multiplex PCR, while the TCRdb copy is restricted to in-frame clones and leaves out a portion. The data contain about 180,000 clones, more than 75% of them singletons.

The chain joins TRBV20-1 to TRBJ1-5; D unclear. The sample was PBMCs. This TCR derives from a young woman in good health and CMV-seronegative. CDR3 in amino acids: CSARAPGPQHF. In DNA form, the CDR3 reads TGCAGTGCTAGAGCGCCGGGGCCCCAGCATTTT.